This TCR beta chain was observed in a study of beta chain features in type 1 diabetes. V lost 0 bases and J 8 bases, leaving 17 bases between the germline ends. CDR1 SGDLS and CDR2 YYNGEE come from the germline V gene. This CDR3 region has 15 residues. As every portion of the isolated RNA was reverse transcribed, the sequencing read expressed TCRB transcripts. The table came from immunoSEQ multiplex PCR; TCRdb's copy has only in-frame clones and leaves some out. Found here are hundreds of thousands of clones, approximately 14% of them singletons; the top ten hold roughly 0.035%. Sequenced: naive CD4+ T cells from blood. V gene TRBV9 combines with J gene TRBJ1-2; D uncertain. The TCR sequence derives from a man between 25 and 39 years old in good health. The DNA for the CDR3 is TGTGCCAGCAGCGTAGCTACGAGGTCCCCTAGGGGCTACACCTTC. This sequence encodes CASSVATRSPRGYTF. The full variable domain, completed using reference TRBV9 and TRBJ1-2, is DSGVTQTPKHLITATGQRVTLRCSPRSGDLSVYWYQQSLDQGLQFLIQYYNGEERAKGNILERFSAQQFPDLHSELNLSSLELGDSALYFCASSVATRSPRGYTFGSGTRLTVV.